Sequencing of this TCR beta chain was carried out in a study of T-cell memory formation after mild COVID-19. Study findings and constraints: Cross-reactive memory appears to have joined, as suggested by some responding clones showing up in pre-infection memory.

The V end was cut by 3 bases, the J end by 4 bases, with 9 bases between. CDR3 length equals 13 residues. Germline V gene lookup returns CDR1 SGHVS and CDR2 FQNEAQ. As to this clonotype: The target antigen is unknown.

TCRdb recomputed calls from the 5' RACE reads with MiXCR, one row per CDR3 protein. The top ten clones hold approximately 30% of a sample with 85,000 to 130,000 distinct CDR3 sequences, 9.5% to 15% of them seen once. The origin of this receptor is an adult woman who had mild COVID-19 (a few samples of this study predate the infection). Cell type and time point are not known. The V gene is TRBV7-8, the J gene TRBJ1-1; tentative D call: TRBD1 (5 bases). Sequencing was done on a sample of PBMCs or a T cell subset sorted from them (not recorded which). CDR3 sequence reads: CASSFTGPTEAFF. CDR3 in DNA: TGTGCCAGCAGCTTTACAGGACCCACTGAAGCTTTCTTT.